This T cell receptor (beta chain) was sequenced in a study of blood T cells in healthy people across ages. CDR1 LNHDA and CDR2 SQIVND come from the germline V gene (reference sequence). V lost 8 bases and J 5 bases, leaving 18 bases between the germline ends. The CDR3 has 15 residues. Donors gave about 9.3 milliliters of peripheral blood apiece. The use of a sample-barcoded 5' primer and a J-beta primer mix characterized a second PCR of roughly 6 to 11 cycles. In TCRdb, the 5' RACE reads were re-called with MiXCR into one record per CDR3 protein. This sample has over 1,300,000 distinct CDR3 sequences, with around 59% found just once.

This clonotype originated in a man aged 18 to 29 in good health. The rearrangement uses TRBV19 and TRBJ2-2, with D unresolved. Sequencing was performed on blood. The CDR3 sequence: CASHVGKSVTGELFF. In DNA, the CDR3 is TGTGCCAGTCACGTCGGCAAGTCCGTAACCGGGGAGCTGTTTTTT. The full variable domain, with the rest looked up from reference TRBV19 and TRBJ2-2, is DGGITQSPKYLFRKEGQNVTLSCEQNLNHDAMYWYRQDPGQGLRLIYYSQIVNDFQKGDIAEGYSVSREKKESFPLTVTSAQKNPTAFYLCASHVGKSVTGELFFGEGSRLTVL.